This T cell receptor beta chain was identified during a study of shared clonotypes between healthy human individuals. A note on this clone: Its target is unknown.

Study-level points and caveats: Relative to their counterparts shared across all four donors, non-shared clonotypes exhibited diminished generation probabilities. A handful of donors had roughly 5% of their naive CD4 clonotypes in common.

Germline CDR1 reads GTSNPN; CDR2 reads SVGIG (reference sequence). After removal of 4 bases from V and 3 bases from J, the junction contained 9 bases not matched to a gene. The CDR3 extends over 15 amino acids. Assay: immunoSEQ multiplex PCR; the TCRdb copy retains only in-frame clones and omits some. The sample yields about 2.3 million clones, 85% to 95% seen once. From CD4+ cells came CD45RA+ naive and CD45RA-negative memory subsets. This receptor was obtained from a young man in good health. Some clones in this sample may be carry-over from other donors' samples. V and J are TRBV30 and TRBJ1-1, with TRBD1 identical over 9 bases. Input material: naive CD4+ T cells from PBMCs. Subset described: CD45RA+ positively selected. DNA of the CDR3: TGTGCCTGGATCCACCCGGGACAGGGCTACACTGAAGCTTTCTTT. Translation: CAWIHPGQGYTEAFF.